This TCR beta chain appears in the sequencing data of a study of PD-1 blockade in mismatch repair-deficient tumors. Overall study findings and caveats: After pembrolizumab, tumor-resident clones rose rapidly, then generally contracted before radiologic responses.

To note about this clone: The antigen remains unidentified.

The CDR3 contains 15 residues. Germline CDR1 is LNHDA and CDR2 is SQIVND (reference sequence). V dropped 6 bases and J dropped 0 bases, with 13 bases sitting between them. TCR sequencing covered a few patients who responded to pembrolizumab. This table comes from immunoSEQ multiplex PCR, and its TCRdb copy is limited to in-frame clones, with some not included. There are 60,000 to 75,000 clones in the sample; 88% occur only once, and around 14% lies in the top ten. Sequenced here: peripheral blood, sampled 52 weeks after starting pembrolizumab. The clonotype was recovered from an adult with mismatch repair-deficient cancer. The chain carries TRBV19 and TRBJ2-3; D may be TRBD1 (6 bases). The CDR3: CASSPTGYSTDTQYF. The CDR3 DNA sequence: TGTGCCAGTAGCCCTACAGGGTATAGCACAGATACGCAGTATTTT.